A single sample gave rise to the 26 T cell receptor beta chains below, sequenced in a study of cytomegalovirus exposure and HLA in healthy donors. PCR employed 60 Vbeta and 13 Jbeta primers. Generated by immunoSEQ multiplex PCR, the TCRdb table keeps only in-frame clones and is missing some. Of 95,000 to 110,000 clones listed, roughly 82% are singletons. The sequencing sample was made of PBMCs. The receptors come from a man aged 30-40 years in good health and CMV-seropositive.

The chain carries TRBV6-6 and TRBJ1-5; the D gene is possibly TRBD1 (5 bases). V shed 7 bases and J shed 9 bases, with 22 bases lying between them. Germline V gene data show CDR1 as MNHNY and CDR2 as SVGAGI (reference sequence). This CDR3 has 15 residues. The CDR3 region is CASTPGTPRGGPQHF. The DNA of the CDR3 is TGTGCCAGCACCCCCGGGACTCCGCGGGGGGGGCCCCAGCATTTT.

The CDR3 region is CASSLGGGTEAFF. CDR3 in DNA: TGTGCCAGCAGCTTAGGCGGGGGGACTGAAGCTTTCTTT. The gene calls are TRBV6-5 and TRBJ1-1; possibly TRBD1 for D (5 bases). The CDR3 has 13 amino acids. V dropped 6 bases and J dropped 5 bases, with 13 bases sitting between them. Germline V CDR1 and CDR2: MNHEY, SVGAGI.

The chain links TRBV7-2 to TRBJ1-4; weak D call: TRBD1 (6 bases). Deletions cut 3 bases from V and 8 bases from J, with 13 bases between. The CDR3 runs to 14 residues. Germline CDR1 SGHTA, CDR2 FQGNSA. CDR3 in amino acids: CASSFQGSLEKLFF. The CDR3 coding sequence is TGTGCCAGCAGCTTCCAGGGGTCCCTCGAAAAACTGTTTTTT.

V is TRBV5-5 and J is TRBJ1-5; 7 bases fit TRBD1. V lost 0 bases, J lost 2 bases, and 5 bases stayed unmatched. The CDR3 is 16 residues long. Germline V gene data show CDR1 as SGHKS and CDR2 as YYEKEE (reference sequence). The CDR3, as DNA: TGTGCCAGCAGCTTGGTAGGGGGCGCCGGCAATCAGCCCCAGCATTTT. It encodes CASSLVGGAGNQPQHF.

This chain uses TRBV4-1 with TRBJ2-7, with D tentatively TRBD1 (5 bases). CDR1 and CDR2 from the germline V gene are MGHRA and YSYEKL. This CDR3 contains 16 residues. The V and J ends lost 0 bases and 2 bases respectively, with 14 bases between them. CDR3 in DNA: TGCGCCAGCAGCCAAGATCCCTCCGGCAGGGCCTACGAGCAGTACTTC. Amino acids: CASSQDPSGRAYEQYF.

V is TRBV2 and J is TRBJ2-1; 7 bases are a match to TRBD1. Trimming took 7 bases from V and 2 from J; bases not matched to a gene: 5. Germline V gene lookup returns CDR1 SNHLY and CDR2 FYNNEI. This CDR3 is built from 14 residues. The CDR3 region is CASNRQGPYNEQFF. DNA of the CDR3: TGTGCCAGCAACAGACAGGGCCCCTACAATGAGCAGTTCTTC.

This chain uses TRBV28 with TRBJ2-5; D is undetermined. The CDR3 consists of 12 residues. Germline V gene data show CDR1 as MDHEN and CDR2 as SYDVKM. V dropped 8 bases and J dropped 11 bases, with 18 bases sitting between them. The CDR3 coding sequence is TGTGCCAGCTCACTGGTCGCGAGAGAGCAGTACTTC. Amino acids: CASSLVAREQYF.

The rearrangement joins TRBV6-4 to TRBJ2-1, with 7 bases lining up with TRBD1. The germline V gene has CDR1 MRHNA and CDR2 SNTAGT. The length of the CDR3 is 13 residues. V lost 5 bases to trimming and J lost 6 bases; unmatched junction nucleotides: 4. CDR3 region: CASSKRQGNEQFF. Here the CDR3 DNA reads TGTGCCAGCAGTAAACGACAGGGCAATGAGCAGTTCTTC.

This chain links TRBV10-3 with TRBJ1-3; 8 bases map to TRBD1. CDR1 and CDR2 from the germline V gene are ENHRY and SYGVKD. V lost 2 bases and J lost 7; bases outside the gene matches: 13. This CDR3 has 17 residues. The CDR3 bases are TGTGCCATCAGTGAGAACTCTGGACAGGGAAGGCGCAACACCATATATTTT. It specifies CAISENSGQGRRNTIYF.

The chain carries TRBV11-2 and TRBJ1-4; the D gene is possibly TRBD1 (5 bases). The CDR3 runs 16 residues. Trimming removed 1 base at V and 0 bases at J, with 9 bases between. Germline lookup yields CDR1 SGHAT and CDR2 FQNNGV. CDR3 sequence reads: CASSLGGRATNEKLFF. CDR3 in DNA: TGTGCCAGCAGCTTAGGGGGCAGAGCAACTAATGAAAAACTGTTTTTT.

The rearrangement links TRBV18 to TRBJ1-1; no reliable D call. Germline CDR1 KGHSH, CDR2 LQKENI. The CDR3 length is 13 residues. Trimming removed 0 bases from V and 3 bases from J, with 5 bases in between. CDR3 amino acids: CASSPPQDTEAFF. CDR3 coding DNA: TGTGCCAGCTCACCACCGCAGGACACTGAAGCTTTCTTT.

This clone was seen a single time. The V call is TRBV18, the J call TRBJ2-1; D unclear. This CDR3 is 14 amino acids long. The V end was cut by 4 bases, the J end by 1 base, with 8 bases between. Per the germline V gene, CDR1 is KGHSH and CDR2 is LQKENI. The CDR3 is CASSREVSYNEQFF. As DNA, the CDR3 is TGTGCCAGCTCACGTGAGGTTTCCTACAATGAGCAGTTCTTC.

This clone showed up just a few times. The V and J genes are TRBV19 and TRBJ1-1, with a possible D match to TRBD1 (5 bases). Germline values: CDR1 LNHDA, CDR2 SQIVND (reference sequence). The CDR3 is made up of 15 amino acids. V was pared by 7 bases and J by 0 bases, with 15 bases between. CDR3 loop: CASNLGGAMNTEAFF. CDR3 DNA: TGTGCCAGTAACCTTGGAGGGGCTATGAACACTGAAGCTTTCTTT.

This chain joins TRBV6-5 and TRBJ1-4, with D unresolved. Germline CDR1 is MNHEY and CDR2 is SVGAGI. V lost 8 bases to trimming and J lost 2 bases, with 12 bases between them. The CDR3 spans 14 residues. The DNA of the CDR3 is TGTGCCAGCCGTATAGCCAGTACTAATGAAAAACTGTTTTTT. As protein: CASRIASTNEKLFF.

As for this clone: A read error may produce the germline difference seen at one junction end. The rearrangement links TRBV7-9 to TRBJ2-2; 9 bases are a match to TRBD1. This CDR3 spans 15 amino acids. Germline CDR1 SEHNR, CDR2 FQNEAQ (reference sequence). The CDR3 DNA reads as TGTTCCAGCAGCTTAGTGGGACAGGGTCCCGGGGAGCTGTTTTTT. Its protein is CSSSLVGQGPGELFF.

The gene calls are TRBV5-1 and TRBJ1-2; possibly TRBD1 for D (5 bases). CDR1 and CDR2 from the germline V gene are SGHRS and YFSETQ. Trimming took 0 bases from V and 6 from J, leaving 27 bases between them. The CDR3 covers 19 residues. Written as DNA, the CDR3 is TGCGCCAGCAGCTTGGCGGGGGGGAGTGTTACGGCAGGGAGCGATGGCTACACCTTC. It specifies CASSLAGGSVTAGSDGYTF.

The genes are TRBV19 and TRBJ2-1; possible D gene TRBD2, 5 bases. Trimming removed 8 bases at V and 8 bases at J, with 19 bases between. Per the germline V gene, CDR1 is LNHDA and CDR2 is SQIVND (reference sequence). The CDR3 is made up of 14 amino acids. CDR3 coding DNA: TGTGCCAGTTCAAGAGGCCGAGGGCGTGATGAGCAGTTCTTC. Protein: CASSRGRGRDEQFF.

The gene calls are TRBV30 and TRBJ2-7; 7 positions match TRBD1. Trimming removed 5 bases from V and 6 bases from J; junction bases left unmatched: 4. The CDR3 length is 11 residues. Germline V gene lookup returns CDR1 GTSNPN and CDR2 SVGIG (reference sequence). The CDR3 reads CAWDNRGEQYF. The CDR3 nucleotides are TGTGCCTGGGATAACAGGGGCGAGCAGTACTTC.

The chain joins TRBV4-2 to TRBJ2-1; 8 bases agree with TRBD1. CDR1 and CDR2 (germline): LGHNA, YNFKEQ. CDR3 length: 16 amino acids. J gave up 3 bases and V 3 bases, and 7 bases lay outside the gene matches. For the CDR3, the DNA is TGTGCCAGCAGCCAGGACAGGGTAAAACTCTACAATGAGCAGTTCTTC. It yields the protein CASSQDRVKLYNEQFF.

The gene calls are TRBV27 and TRBJ2-7, with a weak D call TRBD1 (6 bases). The CDR3 is 14 residues long. Trimming removed 5 bases at V and 4 bases at J, with 15 bases between. The germline V gene encodes CDR1 MNHEY and CDR2 SMNVEV (reference sequence). This chain's CDR3 is CASSTTGSGYEQYF. The CDR3 coding sequence is TGTGCCAGCAGTACGACAGGTAGTGGTTACGAGCAGTACTTC.

This clone was detected only once. As DNA, the CDR3 is TGTGCCAGCAGCTCCCGACAGGGCCTAGGTTACGAGCAGTACTTC. It translates to CASSSRQGLGYEQYF. The J gene is TRBJ2-7, the V gene TRBV5-4, with 7 nucleotides matching TRBD1. Germline V gives CDR1 SGHNT, CDR2 YYREEE (reference sequence). Trimming at V came to 3 bases and at J to 4 bases, leaving 10 bases not matched to a gene. The CDR3 consists of 15 residues.

The chain recombines TRBV6-6 with TRBJ2-5; D possibly corresponds to TRBD1 (5 bases). Matching the DNA end better, TRBJ2-7 makes the J call doubtful. CDR1 and CDR2 (germline): MNHNY, SVGAGI (reference sequence). The CDR3 has 16 amino acids. The CDR3 is CASSSNIGHRSYEQYF. The CDR3 coding sequence is TGTGCCAGCAGTTCTAATATTGGACACCGCTCCTACGAGCAGTACTTC.

This sequence joins TRBV5-8 and TRBJ1-1; TRBD1 agrees at 9 bases. The CDR3 spans 13 residues. The germline V gene encodes CDR1 SGHTS and CDR2 YDEGEE. Unmatched junction bases numbered 3, after V lost 3 bases and J lost 6 bases. CDR3 region: CASSWDRAAEAFF. CDR3 nucleotide sequence: TGTGCCAGCAGCTGGGACAGGGCAGCTGAAGCTTTCTTT.

The V gene is TRBV5-1, the J gene TRBJ2-7; TRBD2 aligns across 10 bases. The CDR3 length is 14 residues. After removal of 4 bases from V and 1 base from J, the junction contained 2 bases not matched to a gene. Germline V gene data show CDR1 as SGHRS and CDR2 as YFSETQ. CDR3 sequence reads: CASSQRGGSYEQYF. CDR3 bases: TGCGCCAGCAGCCAGCGGGGGGGGTCCTACGAGCAGTACTTC.

The J gene is TRBJ2-3, the V gene TRBV10-3, with D maybe TRBD2 (5 bases). Germline values: CDR1 ENHRY, CDR2 SYGVKD. This CDR3 is 14 amino acids long. The V end lost 8 bases, the J end lost 1 base, and 13 bases lay between the germline ends. The CDR3 DNA is TGTGCCATCGGTGTGACCGGGGGCACAGATACGCAGTATTTT. The encoded protein is CAIGVTGGTDTQYF.

The V and J genes are TRBV19 and TRBJ1-5, with TRBD1 matching 11 bases. Germline V gene sequence: CDR1 LNHDA, CDR2 SQIVND (reference sequence). Trimming removed 1 base from V and 5 bases from J; junction bases left unmatched: 1. The CDR3 is 15 amino acids. The CDR3 sequence is CASSIGTGGYQPQHF. As DNA, the CDR3 is TGTGCCAGTAGTATAGGGACAGGGGGCTATCAGCCCCAGCATTTT.